Included here is one T cell receptor beta chain sequence, with context. Through a sample-barcoded 5' primer and a J-beta primer mix, a second PCR was run for 7 to 11 cycles. Using its own MiXCR run on the 5' RACE reads, TCRdb lists one record per CDR3 protein. The table has over a million distinct CDR3 sequences, 42% seen once. This sample is drawn from a study of blood T cells in healthy people across ages. The V gene end was trimmed by 2 bases and the J gene end by 4 bases; junction bases not matched to a gene: 9. The CDR3 extends over 16 amino acids. Germline V lookup: CDR1 MNHEY, CDR2 SVGAGI. The chain carries TRBV6-5 and TRBJ1-1, with TRBD1 matching 8 bases. The sequence came from a woman aged 18-30 years in good health. The material sequenced was blood. The CDR3 spells CASSYVPGGSSTEAFF. In DNA, the CDR3 is TGTGCCAGCAGTTACGTGCCAGGGGGCTCTAGCACTGAAGCTTTCTTT.